The rows below give T cell receptor beta chains drawn from one sample of a study of shared clonotypes between healthy human individuals. Libraries were prepared by immunoSEQ multiplex PCR; TCRdb keeps only in-frame clonotypes and omits some of them. The data contain roughly 1 million clones, 75% to 80% of them singletons. The sequenced material came from memory CD4+ T cells from PBMCs. The receptors originated from a man in his late teens or twenties in good health. Some clones in this sample may be carry-over from other donors' samples. Both conserved end residues are trimmed from each CDR3. A D gene is named only where the DNA matches it firmly.

TRBV5-1	TRBJ1-5	-	ASSLASNQPQH
TRBV5-1	TRBJ2-1	-	ASSPDYEVLF
TRBV9	TRBJ1-1	-	ASSAGTEAF
TRBV5-1	TRBJ2-3	-	ASSLVLSTDTQY
TRBV18	TRBJ2-7	TRBD1	ASSPPEGTGGYEQY
TRBV28	TRBJ2-7	TRBD2	ASSRILAEFYEQY
TRBV19	TRBJ1-2	-	ASSISPPGRTFYGYT
TRBV7-9	TRBJ2-2	-	ASTTGELF
TRBV2	TRBJ1-3	TRBD1	ASSPLGQFGNTIY
TRBV28	TRBJ1-2	-	ASRGAGAYGYT
TRBV27	TRBJ2-7	-	ASRGLATAEQY
TRBV25-1	TRBJ1-4	-	ASSGRGTTGLNEKLF
TRBV18	TRBJ2-7	-	ASSPYEGGSYEQY
TRBV25-1	TRBJ2-7	TRBD2	ASSEGTSGRTYEQY
TRBV9	TRBJ1-1	-	ASSEGSWNTEAF